What follows are 12 T cell receptor beta chains derived from one specimen sequenced in a study of blood T cell repertoires in COVID-19. Only in-frame clones appear in the TCRdb table, and some are missing; sequencing was by immunoSEQ multiplex PCR. Here the sample spans roughly 290,000 clones, around nine tenths being singletons. Sequencing used PBMCs or T cells enriched from blood (not recorded which). The receptors were sampled from a woman aged 35 to 49 who had recovered from COVID-19.

The rearrangement joins TRBV7-2 to TRBJ2-7, with 7 bases matching TRBD2. The CDR3 is made up of 15 amino acids. V lost 1 base, J lost 2 bases, and 5 bases stayed unmatched. Germline V gene data show CDR1 as SGHTA and CDR2 as FQGNSA. The CDR3 region has the DNA TGTGCCAGCAGCTTAGGATCGACTAGCCCCTACGAGCAGTACTTC. It specifies CASSLGSTSPYEQYF.

The V gene is TRBV2, the J gene TRBJ2-3, with 7 bases identical to TRBD1. CDR3 size: 16 residues. The V gene end was trimmed by 7 bases and the J gene end by 1 base; junction bases not matched to a gene: 11. In germline, CDR1 is SNHLY, CDR2 FYNNEI. The CDR3 loop is CASTQGVGARTDTQYF. The CDR3 DNA is TGTGCCAGCACGCAGGGGGTGGGGGCACGCACAGATACGCAGTATTTT. Variable domain in full (rest from reference TRBV2 and TRBJ2-3): EPEVTQTPSHQVTQMGQEVILRCVPISNHLYFYWYRQILGQKVEFLVSFYNNEISEKSEIFDDQFSVERPDGSNFTLKIRSTKLEDSAMYFCASTQGVGARTDTQYFGPGTRLTVL.

The chain uses TRBV27 and TRBJ2-3; 9 bases map to TRBD1. Per germline, CDR1 MNHEY and CDR2 SMNVEV (reference sequence). Germline trimming cut 4 bases from V and 4 bases from J; bases unmatched to any gene: 6. The CDR3 runs 15 residues. CDR3 loop: CASSYRDRAPDTQYF. The CDR3, as DNA: TGTGCCAGCAGTTACCGGGACAGGGCGCCAGATACGCAGTATTTT.

This clone has only one observation. The DNA of the CDR3 is TGTGCCAGCAGCTGGGAAACCAGGGTAGATCAGCCCCAGCATTTT. Protein sequence: CASSWETRVDQPQHF. The V and J genes are TRBV7-2 and TRBJ1-5; possibly TRBD1 for D (5 bases). The CDR3 runs 15 residues. Trimming pared 4 bases from V and 5 bases from J, leaving 15 bases between. The germline V gene has CDR1 SGHTA and CDR2 FQGNSA.

The V gene is TRBV10-3, the J gene TRBJ2-7; 8 nucleotides agree with TRBD2. Germline V gives CDR1 ENHRY, CDR2 SYGVKD. The CDR3 runs to 14 residues. Trimming cost V 5 bases and J 5 bases; bases outside gene matches: 8. CDR3: CAISRAGESHEQYF. CDR3 nucleotide sequence: TGTGCCATCAGTCGAGCGGGAGAGAGCCACGAGCAGTACTTC.

This clone came up once. The rearrangement links TRBV4-2 to TRBJ2-1; a weak D match, TRBD2 (6 bases). The ends were cut back, 0 bases at V and 2 bases at J, with 8 bases in the middle. The CDR3 has 15 residues. CDR1 and CDR2 (germline): LGHNA, YNFKEQ. CDR3 sequence reads: CASSQDSGPYNEQFF. Here the CDR3 DNA reads TGTGCCAGCAGCCAAGACAGCGGGCCCTACAATGAGCAGTTCTTC.

The sample holds one count of this clone. V usage is TRBV7-2 and J usage is TRBJ1-1; 9 nucleotides align to TRBD1. The junction had 14 bases not matched to a gene; V was cut back by 2 bases and J by 10 bases. The CDR3 is 16 amino acids. From germline, CDR1 is SGHTA and CDR2 FQGNSA. In DNA form, the CDR3 reads TGTGCCAGCAGCTTATATTCCCCGGGACAGGGAACCGGAGCTTTCTTT. This gives the protein CASSLYSPGQGTGAFF.

The DNA for the CDR3 is TGTGCCAGCAGCCAAGAAGCGGGAGGGCCAGATACGCAGTATTTT. It encodes CASSQEAGGPDTQYF. This chain uses TRBV4-2 with TRBJ2-3; 10 bases map to TRBD2. The CDR3 runs to 15 residues. Per germline, CDR1 LGHNA and CDR2 YNFKEQ. The trim removed 0 bases at V and 4 bases at J, leaving 1 base unmatched.

This clone was counted a few times. The rearrangement links TRBV24-1 to TRBJ1-1; 9 positions match TRBD1. Germline assignment: CDR1 KGHDR and CDR2 SFDVKD. This CDR3 has 13 amino acids. The ends lost 7 bases at V and 7 bases at J; junction bases unmatched: 6. CDR3 residues: CATRKDRGDEAFF. In nucleotides, the CDR3 is TGTGCCACCAGGAAAGACAGGGGGGATGAAGCTTTCTTT.

The rearrangement links TRBV28 to TRBJ2-2; 9 bases are shared with TRBD2. From germline, CDR1 is MDHEN and CDR2 SYDVKM. With 2 bases clipped from V and 5 bases from J, the junction kept 3 bases outside the gene matches. The CDR3 covers 15 residues. The CDR3: CASSLAGGRTGELFF. The CDR3 DNA sequence: TGTGCCAGCAGTTTAGCGGGAGGGAGAACCGGGGAGCTGTTTTTT.

The V call is TRBV4-2, the J call TRBJ1-4; 7 nucleotides agree with TRBD1. Germline loops: CDR1 LGHNA, CDR2 YNFKEQ. CDR3 length equals 19 residues. J was trimmed by 4 bases and V by 1 base; bases with no gene match: 15. DNA of the CDR3: TGTGCCAGCAGCCAAGCGACCTCGGGACAGCCCCTTTTTAATGAAAAACTGTTTTTT. This translates into CASSQATSGQPLFNEKLFF.

CDR3 nucleotide sequence: TGTGCCAGCAGCCTTACAGGGGGCGCCGAAAGTGCTTTCTTT. Its protein is CASSLTGGAESAFF. The genes are TRBV3-1 (or the pseudogene TRBV3-2) and TRBJ1-1; 9 nucleotides line up with TRBD1. Germline assignment: CDR1 LGHDT and CDR2 YNNKEL (reference sequence). CDR3 length: 14 residues. Trimming removed 4 bases from V and 11 bases from J; junction bases left unmatched: 11.